This T cell receptor beta chain was sequenced for a study of cytomegalovirus exposure and HLA in healthy donors (dated by TCRdb to 2016 to 2017). Concerning the study at large: The roughly 670 repertoires of the first cohort and the approximately 130 validation repertoires were produced on the same platform, according to a later analysis. The study was designed to test whether signatures of past pathogen exposure could be identified by cataloging public T cell receptors. In addition to the first cohort of 666 subjects, a separate validation cohort of 120 different subjects was used. To predict cytomegalovirus infection status, the study combined high-throughput TCR immunosequencing, statistical association of individual TCRs with disease status, and machine learning. Study-level results and caveats: In vitro tests confirmed that a few of the cytomegalovirus-associated TCR beta chains recognize cytomegalovirus antigens. According to the authors, the approach could potentially be generalized to other disease states and immunological phenotypes. A later analysis had no HLA typing for the validation cohort, so co-occurrence there was scored across all 120 repertoires. In both the original and validation cohorts, the classifier was reported to diagnose cytomegalovirus status with high specificity and sensitivity. While some public TCRs were present in many individuals, most TCR sequences turned up only very rarely across donors. Of the cluster scores, 85% to 95% were above 0 in a later analysis, which found that TCRs clustered in the first cohort also tended to co-occur in the 120 or so validation repertoires. A total of roughly 160 TCR beta chains were listed by the study as associated with cytomegalovirus.

CDR1 SNHLY and CDR2 FYNNEI are derived from the germline V gene. CDR3 length: 12 amino acids, cysteine to phenylalanine. Just the 36-base CDR3 DNA is kept, in frame starting at base 1. From V the trimming removes 6 bases and from J it removes 3 bases, while the gene matches leave 2 bases of the junction unaccounted for. Separate from the roughly 650-subject first cohort, the validation cohort of 120 subjects was the group to which the donors belonged. Remarks on this clone: What antigen it recognizes has not been identified. There are no base qualities to consult, and no much larger clone falls within one base.

The receptor library was made with the immunoSEQ multiplex PCR assay. The original methods were these. A statistical classification framework was built for diagnosing cytomegalovirus status from the catalog of TCR beta chain sequences. As stored in TCRdb, this immuneACCESS dataset retains in-frame rearrangements with V and J assigned. A fraction of the clones does not appear; measured against another copy, unresolved V genes explain less than half of the discrepancy, and the remainder lacks a known reason. D and trimming come from the DNA, and the V and J calls and clone size come from that table. The sample table records about 56,000 clones; 93% of these occur just once. Clones ranked in the top ten supply around 1.7% of the sample.

The chain links TRBV2 with TRBJ2-7, with 7 central nucleotides matching TRBD2. Sequenced material: PBMCs. This TCR was recovered from a woman aged 18-29 years in good health and CMV-seropositive. The DNA sequence is given as TGTGCCAGCAGGACTAGCATCTACGAGCAGTACTTC. Its protein reads: CASRTSIYEQYF.